What follows are 3 T cell receptor beta chains derived from one specimen sequenced in a study of blood T cell repertoires in COVID-19 (TCRdb year 2020). Preparation of the library involved the immunoSEQ multiplex PCR assay. TCRdb took this table from immuneACCESS and kept in-frame rearrangements with V and J called. Such tables lack part of the clones; where checked against another copy, unresolved V genes explain under half of the gap, and the rest is unexplained. Here the sample has fewer than 150,000 clones; around 80% occur a single time. The ten largest account for 2% to 3% of the sample. The specimen sequenced was peripheral blood. These receptors were taken from a man aged 45-60 years with acute or convalescent COVID-19.

The chain joins TRBV2 to TRBJ1-6; 8 positions match TRBD1. This CDR3 has 14 residues. Germline CDR1 reads SNHLY; CDR2 reads FYNNEI. Germline trimming cut 8 bases from V and 0 bases from J; bases unmatched to any gene: 0. This CDR3 is CASQGASYNSPLHF. CDR3 sequence (DNA): TGTGCCAGCCAGGGGGCCTCCTATAATTCACCCCTCCACTTT.

V usage is TRBV5-8 and J usage is TRBJ1-4; 10 nucleotides agree with TRBD1. The trim removed 4 bases at V and 4 bases at J, leaving 7 bases unmatched. The CDR3 runs to 16 residues. CDR1 SGHTS and CDR2 YDEGEE come from the germline V gene. The CDR3 here is CASSPGTGAFNEKLFF. The CDR3 DNA follows: TGTGCCAGCAGCCCCGGGACAGGGGCCTTTAATGAAAAACTGTTTTTT.

The table lists this clone with a few counts. The chain joins TRBV10-3 to TRBJ1-2, with a possible D match to TRBD1 (6 bases). In germline, CDR1 is ENHRY, CDR2 SYGVKD. CDR3 size: 15 residues. V gave up 2 bases and J gave up 1 base, with 11 bases separating them. The CDR3 DNA follows: TGTGCCATCAGTGAGATGTCAGGGGTTAACTATGGCTACACCTTC. Translating it yields CAISEMSGVNYGYTF.